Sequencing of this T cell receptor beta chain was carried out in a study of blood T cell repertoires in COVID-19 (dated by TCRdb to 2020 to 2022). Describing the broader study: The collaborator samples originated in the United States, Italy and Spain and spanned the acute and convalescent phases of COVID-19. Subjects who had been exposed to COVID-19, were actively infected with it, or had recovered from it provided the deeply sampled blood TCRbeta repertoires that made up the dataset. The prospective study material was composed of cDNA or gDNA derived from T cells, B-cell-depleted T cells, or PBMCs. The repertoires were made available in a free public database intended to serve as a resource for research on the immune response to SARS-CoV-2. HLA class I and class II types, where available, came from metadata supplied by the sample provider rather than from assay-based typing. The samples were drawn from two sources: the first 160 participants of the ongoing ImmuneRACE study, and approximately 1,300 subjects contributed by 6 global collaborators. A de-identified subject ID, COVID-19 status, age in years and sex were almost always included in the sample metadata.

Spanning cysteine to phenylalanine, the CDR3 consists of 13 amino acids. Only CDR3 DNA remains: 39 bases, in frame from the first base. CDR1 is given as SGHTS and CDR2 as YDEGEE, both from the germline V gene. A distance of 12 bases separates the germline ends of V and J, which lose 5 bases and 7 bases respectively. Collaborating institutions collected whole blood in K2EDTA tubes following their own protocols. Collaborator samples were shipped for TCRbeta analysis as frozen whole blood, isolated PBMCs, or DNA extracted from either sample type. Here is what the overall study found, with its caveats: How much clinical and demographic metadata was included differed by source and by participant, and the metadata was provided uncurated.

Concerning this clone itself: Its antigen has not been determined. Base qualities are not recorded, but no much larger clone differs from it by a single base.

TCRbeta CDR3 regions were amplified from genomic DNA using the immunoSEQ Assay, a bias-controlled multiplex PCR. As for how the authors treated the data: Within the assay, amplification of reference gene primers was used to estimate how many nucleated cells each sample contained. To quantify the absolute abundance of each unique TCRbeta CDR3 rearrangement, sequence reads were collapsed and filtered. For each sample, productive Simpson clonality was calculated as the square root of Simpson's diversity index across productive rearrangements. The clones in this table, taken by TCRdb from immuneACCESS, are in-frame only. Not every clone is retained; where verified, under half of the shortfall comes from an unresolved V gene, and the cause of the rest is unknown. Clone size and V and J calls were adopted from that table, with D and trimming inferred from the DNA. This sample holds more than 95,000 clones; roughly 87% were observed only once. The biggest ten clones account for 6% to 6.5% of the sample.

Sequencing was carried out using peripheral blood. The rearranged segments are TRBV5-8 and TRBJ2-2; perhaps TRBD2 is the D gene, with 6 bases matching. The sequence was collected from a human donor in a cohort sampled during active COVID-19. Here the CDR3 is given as CASRRTGGGELFF. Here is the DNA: TGTGCCAGCAGACGGACCGGGGGCGGGGAGCTGTTTTTT.